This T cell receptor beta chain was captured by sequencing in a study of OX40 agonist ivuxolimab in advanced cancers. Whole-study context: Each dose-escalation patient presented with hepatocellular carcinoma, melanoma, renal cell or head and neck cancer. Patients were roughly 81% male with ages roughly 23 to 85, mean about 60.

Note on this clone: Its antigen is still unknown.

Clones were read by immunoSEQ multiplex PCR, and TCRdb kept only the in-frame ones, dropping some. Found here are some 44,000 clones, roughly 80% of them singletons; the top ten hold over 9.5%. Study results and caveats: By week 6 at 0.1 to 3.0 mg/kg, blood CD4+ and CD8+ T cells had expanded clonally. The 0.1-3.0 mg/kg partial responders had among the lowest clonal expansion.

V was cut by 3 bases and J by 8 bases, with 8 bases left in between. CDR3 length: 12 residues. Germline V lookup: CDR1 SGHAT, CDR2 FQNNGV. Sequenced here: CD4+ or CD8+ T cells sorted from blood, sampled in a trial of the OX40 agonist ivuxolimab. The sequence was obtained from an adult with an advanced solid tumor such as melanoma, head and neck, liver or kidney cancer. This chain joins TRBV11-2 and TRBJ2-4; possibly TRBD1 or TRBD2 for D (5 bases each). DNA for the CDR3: TGTGCCAGCAGCTTTCAGGGACACATTCAGTACTTC. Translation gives CASSFQGHIQYF.